The text below deals with one T cell receptor beta chain. The antigen remains unidentified. The sample originates from a study of OX40 agonist ivuxolimab in advanced cancers. The wider study: Checkpoint inhibitors had been given previously to 35% to 50% of patients. Study-wide points: On average, a greater number of expanded clones characterised CD8+ T cells relative to CD4+.

Clones were read by immunoSEQ multiplex PCR, and TCRdb kept only the in-frame ones, dropping some. The repertoire holds approximately 70,000 clones, with approximately 80% as singletons. The material was CD4+ or CD8+ T cells sorted from blood, obtained in a trial of the OX40 agonist ivuxolimab. The TCR was taken from an adult with an advanced solid tumor such as melanoma, head and neck, liver or kidney cancer.

DNA of the CDR3: TGTGCCAGCAGCTTAGGGGGGAGTACGACAGATACGCAGTATTTT. Its translation: CASSLGGSTTDTQYF. V and J are TRBV11-2 and TRBJ2-3; TRBD1 or TRBD2 may be the D gene (5 bases each). The V gene's germline CDR1 is SGHAT and CDR2 FQNNGV. V dropped 1 base and J dropped 3 bases, with 11 bases sitting between them. This CDR3 contains 15 residues.